This T cell receptor beta chain is from a study of immune heterogeneity within non-small cell lung tumors. Turning to the study itself: Of the tumors, a few were squamous cell, 9 to 11 non-squamous, and 1 not otherwise specified. General study results and limits: Individual patients largely had distinct high-frequency T-cell receptor beta clonotypes from one another. Identical dominant CDR3 beta clonotypes showed recurrence across tumor sites within a patient, and site-unique high-frequency clones were also present.

Bulk tumor genomic DNA, 450 to 600 ng per sample, was the template. Surgical sampling yielded several biopsies per primary tumor (spaced far apart). Patients had untreated, newly diagnosed non-small cell lung cancer and underwent curative surgery. The donors were patients with newly diagnosed non-small cell lung cancer undergoing curative-intent surgery. This clonotype has more than one count but fewer than ten. Its antigen is not identified. Using 32 V and 13 J primers, multiplex PCR amplified TCR beta CDR3. TCRdb used MiXCR to reprocess the multiplex PCR reads, holding one entry per CDR3 protein. The data show roughly 15,000 distinct CDR3 sequences, 30% seen once. Sequencing was carried out using lung tumor tissue. This TCR derives from a woman aged 50 to 60 with non-small cell lung cancer.

As DNA, the CDR3 is TGTGCCAGCTCATGGGCTCTGAGTTATAATTCACCCCTCCACTTT. It encodes CASSWALSYNSPLHF. The V gene is TRBV6-1, the J gene TRBJ1-6; D unclear. Trimming stripped 8 bases from V and 4 bases from J, with 15 bases between. There are 15 residues in the CDR3. The V gene's germline CDR1 is MNHNS and CDR2 SASEGT.